Below are 14 T cell receptor beta chains sequenced from a single sample in a study of cytomegalovirus exposure and HLA in healthy donors. PCR involved 60 Vbeta and 13 Jbeta primers. The repertoire was sequenced with immunoSEQ multiplex PCR; TCRdb's copy has only in-frame clones and lacks some. This sample has about 130,000 clones, with 81% found just once. Input material: PBMCs. Every receptor here comes from a woman aged 40 to 55 in good health and CMV-seropositive.

The rearrangement joins TRBV28 to TRBJ1-2; D ambiguous. The CDR3 loop spans 11 amino acids. Germline lookup yields CDR1 MDHEN and CDR2 SYDVKM. The V end lost 4 bases, the J end lost 4 bases, and 4 bases lay between the germline ends. The CDR3 spells CASSSFYGYTF. The CDR3 DNA is TGTGCCAGCAGTTCCTTCTATGGCTACACCTTC.

The chain recombines TRBV19 with TRBJ1-3, with a weak D call TRBD1 (6 bases). With 7 bases removed from V and 3 bases from J, the gap between germline ends came to 19 bases. In germline, CDR1 is LNHDA, CDR2 SQIVND (reference sequence). CDR3 length equals 16 residues. The CDR3 reads CASTSVGGAFGNTIYF. CDR3 in DNA: TGTGCCAGTACCTCCGTCGGGGGGGCCTTTGGAAACACCATATATTTT.

This clone showed up just once. The chain employs TRBV7-2 and TRBJ2-7; TRBD1 aligns across 7 bases. Germline CDR1 is SGHTA and CDR2 is FQGNSA. This CDR3 has 14 amino acids. With V trimmed by 3 bases and J by 0 bases, 2 bases remained unmatched. CDR3 region: CASSLDRYSYEQYF. The CDR3 DNA reads TGTGCCAGCAGCTTGGACAGGTACTCCTACGAGCAGTACTTC.

The chain is built from TRBV28 and TRBJ2-7; D call uncertain. CDR3 size: 15 residues. With 7 bases removed from V and 4 bases from J, the gap between germline ends came to 20 bases. The germline V gene encodes CDR1 MDHEN and CDR2 SYDVKM. CDR3 amino acids: CASTLQIAQIYEQYF. DNA of the CDR3: TGTGCCAGCACCCTACAAATAGCCCAGATTTACGAGCAGTACTTC.

This sequence joins TRBV7-2 and TRBJ2-5; 10 positions agree with TRBD2. The ends lost 6 bases at V and 2 bases at J; junction bases unmatched: 9. CDR3 length equals 16 residues. Germline lookup yields CDR1 SGHTA and CDR2 FQGNSA. CDR3 protein: CASRKSSGSWQETQYF. The CDR3 coding sequence is TGTGCCAGCAGGAAATCTAGCGGGAGTTGGCAAGAGACCCAGTACTTC.

This clone was detected a few times. Here the CDR3 DNA reads TGTGCCAGCAGTCCCCGTGGCCTTGGAGATACGCAGTATTTT. Its translation is CASSPRGLGDTQYF. The V call is TRBV6-5, the J call TRBJ2-3; D is unclear. This CDR3 has 14 residues. Per germline, CDR1 MNHEY and CDR2 SVGAGI. Trimming cost V 5 bases and J 5 bases, with 14 bases left between them.

The J gene is TRBJ2-7, the V gene TRBV18; a weak D match, TRBD1 (5 bases). Germline V gene lookup returns CDR1 KGHSH and CDR2 LQKENI. V was shortened by 1 base and J by 2 bases, with 6 bases between the two germline ends. The CDR3 has 13 residues. The CDR3 DNA reads as TGTGCCAGCTCACCACGGGGCCCCTACGAGCAGTACTTC. This gives the protein CASSPRGPYEQYF. Using reference TRBV18 and TRBJ2-7 for the parts outside the CDR3, the full variable domain is NAGVMQNPRHLVRRRGQEARLRCSPMKGHSHVYWYRQLPEEGLKFMVYLQKENIIDESGMPKERFSAEFPKEGPSILRIQQVVRGDSAAYFCASSPRGPYEQYFGPGTRLTVT.

The chain links TRBV7-2 to TRBJ2-2, with 8 bases that match TRBD2. Losses at the gene ends were 4 bases for V and 6 bases for J; bases not matched to a gene: 13. CDR1 and CDR2 (germline): SGHTA, FQGNSA. This CDR3 has 17 residues. In nucleotides, the CDR3 is TGTGCCAGCAGCTACCAACCGGGGGGGCGCGGAGCCGGGGAGCTGTTTTTT. Translating gives CASSYQPGGRGAGELFF.

The V call is TRBV12-5, the J call TRBJ2-1, with 9 bases that match TRBD2. Germline CDR1 is LGHNT and CDR2 is FRNRAP. With 0 bases clipped from V and 10 bases from J, the junction kept 13 bases outside the gene matches. This CDR3 is 17 amino acids long. CDR3 bases: TGTGCTAGTGGTTTGGTTAGCGGGCTAGCGGGAAATGGGGAGCAGTTCTTC. Translated: CASGLVSGLAGNGEQFF.

The chain links TRBV18 to TRBJ1-2, with TRBD1 as a possible D gene (5 bases). The V gene's germline CDR1 is KGHSH and CDR2 LQKENI. Between the trimmed V and J ends, which lost 2 bases and 3 bases, there was a span of 13 bases. There are 15 residues in the CDR3. CDR3 amino acids: CASSPVSPGDYGYTF. Written as DNA, the CDR3 is TGTGCCAGCTCACCAGTCTCTCCGGGGGACTATGGCTACACCTTC.

The chain uses TRBV7-3 and TRBJ2-5, with unresolved D. CDR1 is SGHTA, CDR2 FQGTGA, per germline. The CDR3 runs 14 residues. Trimming stripped 0 bases from V and 7 bases from J, with 12 bases between. CDR3 residues: CASSLTGTEGTQYF. The CDR3 nucleotides read TGTGCCAGCAGCTTAACTGGTACAGAAGGGACCCAGTACTTC.

V gene TRBV6-6 combines with J gene TRBJ1-2; D is uncertain. The CDR3 spans 12 residues. CDR1 MNHNY and CDR2 SVGAGI come from the germline V gene (reference sequence). The V end lost 2 bases, the J end lost 6 bases, and 7 bases lay between the germline ends. CDR3 DNA sequence: TGTGCCAGCAGTTACACAGTTAATGGCTACACCTTC. Translation gives CASSYTVNGYTF.

The rearrangement links TRBV4-1 to TRBJ2-1; 13 positions agree with TRBD2. V lost 3 bases, J lost 15 bases, and 2 bases stayed unmatched. Germline-derived CDR1 and CDR2 are MGHRA and YSYEKL. The CDR3 is 12 residues long. The CDR3 sequence: CASSQGLAGPFF. The CDR3 region has the DNA TGCGCCAGCAGCCAGGGACTAGCGGGGCCGTTCTTC.

The chain employs TRBV5-1 and TRBJ2-5, with 15 bases lining up with TRBD2. The CDR3 is made up of 18 amino acids. Germline V gene lookup returns CDR1 SGHRS and CDR2 YFSETQ. V shed 0 bases and J 3 bases; nucleotides not matched to a gene: 6. The CDR3 sequence is CASSLARTSGGAEETQYF. The CDR3 region has the DNA TGCGCCAGCAGCTTGGCCAGGACTAGCGGGGGGGCCGAAGAGACCCAGTACTTC.